The 14 T cell receptor beta chains presented below share a single source sample, sequenced in a study of CD8 T cells in ankylosing spondylitis. Study-level points and caveats: A motif in TCR beta, a set of several highly homologous variants, appeared characteristic of ankylosing spondylitis blood.

TCRdb re-derived calls from the 5' RACE reads in MiXCR, one entry per CDR3 protein. The sample records around 220,000 distinct CDR3 sequences, around 16% being singletons. Antigens of these TCRs are unknown. Sequenced material: blood, either unsorted or a sorted T cell fraction (not recorded which). These receptors were taken from a male donor with ankylosing spondylitis.

To note about this clonotype: A junction boundary mismatches the germline segment, possibly from a read error. V gene TRBV27 combines with J gene TRBJ1-1; D is perhaps TRBD1 (6 bases). Germline CDR1 and CDR2: MNHEY and SMNVEV (reference sequence). CDR3 length: 16 amino acids. CDR3 nucleotides: TGTGCCAGCAGTTTATCCGCAGCAGGGCCAGGGGTTGAAGCTCTCTTT. Translating gives CASSLSAAGPGVEALF.

This clonotype was counted a few times. This chain links TRBV4-1 with TRBJ2-3, with D tentatively TRBD2 (5 bases). Germline V gene data show CDR1 as MGHRA and CDR2 as YSYEKL. The V end was cut by 4 bases, the J end by 0 bases, with 14 bases between. CDR3 length: 16 amino acids. For the CDR3, the DNA is TGCGCCAGCAGCCCCTGGGGAGCGGAGAGCACAGATACGCAGTATTTT. It specifies CASSPWGAESTDTQYF.

The rearrangement joins TRBV7-2 to TRBJ1-2; maybe TRBD1 (6 bases). With 3 bases removed from V and 2 bases from J, the gap between germline ends came to 19 bases. The CDR3 sequence is 17 residues long. Germline lookup yields CDR1 SGHTA and CDR2 FQGNSA. The CDR3 DNA reads TGTGCCAGCAGCTTGAATCCCCTGGACAGTATAAACTATGGCTACACCTTC. It translates to CASSLNPLDSINYGYTF. Using reference TRBV7-2 and TRBJ1-2 for the parts outside the CDR3, the full variable domain is GAGVSQSPSNKVTEKGKDVELRCDPISGHTALYWYRQSLGQGLEFLIYFQGNSAPDKSGLPSDRFSAERTGGSVSTLTIQRTQQEDSAVYLCASSLNPLDSINYGYTFGSGTRLTVV.

The V call is TRBV6-5, the J call TRBJ2-5; TRBD2 aligns across 8 bases. V was clipped by 2 bases and J by 4 bases; unmatched bases: 9. CDR3 length equals 16 residues. The germline V gene has CDR1 MNHEY and CDR2 SVGAGI. DNA for the CDR3: TGTGCCAGCAGTTACGATAGCGGGGTAGGCGCAGAGACCCAGTACTTC. Its protein is CASSYDSGVGAETQYF.

This clonotype was found many times. The chain is built from TRBV5-1 and TRBJ2-3; 13 bases fit TRBD2. V trimming: 4 bases; J trimming: 5 bases; junction bases outside the gene matches: 4. This CDR3 contains 15 residues. Germline V gives CDR1 SGHRS, CDR2 YFSETQ. The CDR3 region is CASSTGLAGEDTQYF. CDR3 DNA sequence: TGCGCCAGCAGCACCGGACTAGCGGGGGAAGATACGCAGTATTTT.

V and J are TRBV9 and TRBJ2-1; D is uncertain. Germline V gene sequence: CDR1 SGDLS, CDR2 YYNGEE. V lost 4 bases, J lost 0 bases, and 11 bases lay in between. The length of the CDR3 is 15 residues. CDR3 residues: CASSPARNSYNEQFF. The CDR3 DNA follows: TGTGCCAGCAGCCCAGCGAGAAACTCCTACAATGAGCAGTTCTTC.

A few counts support this clonotype. V usage is TRBV27 and J usage is TRBJ2-5; D may be TRBD1 (5 bases). V lost 5 bases, J lost 4 bases, and 14 bases lay in between. There are 14 residues in the CDR3. Germline V gene sequence: CDR1 MNHEY, CDR2 SMNVEV (reference sequence). CDR3 nucleotides: TGTGCCAGCAGTCCCGACAGCTCCCCAGAGACCCAGTACTTC. Encoded protein: CASSPDSSPETQYF.

At least ten counts were recorded for this clonotype. CDR3 amino acids: CASSLKQRDPYEQYF. CDR3 DNA: TGTGCCAGCAGTTTAAAGCAGCGGGACCCCTACGAGCAGTACTTC. The genes are TRBV12-3 or TRBV12-4 and TRBJ2-7; 7 bases match TRBD2. The CDR3 is made up of 15 amino acids. After removal of 2 bases from V and 2 bases from J, the junction contained 6 bases not matched to a gene.

This clonotype was detected ten times or more. The V and J genes are TRBV3-1 and TRBJ1-5; D possibly corresponds to TRBD1 (6 bases). This CDR3 is built from 16 residues. The V end lost 4 bases, the J end lost 4 bases, and 17 bases lay between the germline ends. CDR1 LGHDT and CDR2 YNNKEL come from the germline V gene (reference sequence). CDR3 loop: CASSPGGQRGNQPQHF. The CDR3 region has the DNA TGTGCCAGCAGCCCAGGTGGGCAGAGGGGGAATCAGCCCCAGCATTTT. The full variable domain, completed using reference TRBV3-1 and TRBJ1-5, is DTAVSQTPKYLVTQMGNDKSIKCEQNLGHDTMYWYKQDSKKFLKIMFSYNNKELIINETVPNRFSPKSPDKAHLNLHINSLELGDSAVYFCASSPGGQRGNQPQHFGDGTRLSIL.

This clonotype was counted between two and nine times. The CDR3 nucleotides are TGTGCCAGCAGCCCCAATAGACAAATCATGAACACTGAAGCTTTCTTT. Its protein is CASSPNRQIMNTEAFF. The V and J genes are TRBV7-9 and TRBJ1-1; D gene uncertain. The germline V and J ends were trimmed by 5 bases and 0 bases, with 16 bases remaining between them. Per germline, CDR1 SEHNR and CDR2 FQNEAQ (reference sequence). CDR3 length equals 16 residues.

The chain has TRBV2 and TRBJ2-7; 8 positions agree with TRBD2. V shed 8 bases, J shed 0 bases, and the junction held 9 bases outside the gene matches. The CDR3 is made up of 15 amino acids. Per the germline V gene, CDR1 is SNHLY and CDR2 is FYNNEI. The CDR3 bases are TGTGCCAGCTCTCTAGCGGGCGGCGCCTCCTACGAGCAGTACTTC. It codes for CASSLAGGASYEQYF.

The table lists this clonotype with a few counts. J is TRBJ1-1 and V is TRBV12-3 or TRBV12-4; D gene ambiguous. The CDR3 loop spans 14 amino acids. Trimming took 2 bases from V and 4 from J, leaving 11 bases between them. The CDR3 sequence is CASSLLGSGTEAFF. CDR3 DNA sequence: TGTGCCAGCAGTTTACTGGGTTCGGGCACTGAAGCTTTCTTT.

The chain couples TRBV7-8 to TRBJ1-1, with D possibly being TRBD1 (5 bases). Trimming cost V 0 bases and J 3 bases, with 11 bases left between them. Germline V gene sequence: CDR1 SGHVS, CDR2 FQNEAQ. The CDR3 runs 15 residues. The CDR3 sequence: CASSLALGRDTEAFF. The CDR3 coding sequence is TGTGCCAGCAGCTTAGCGCTCGGCAGGGACACTGAAGCTTTCTTT.

Ten or more counts support this clonotype. The J gene is TRBJ2-5, the V gene TRBV9; maybe TRBD2 (5 bases). Germline V gene sequence: CDR1 SGDLS, CDR2 YYNGEE. The CDR3 covers 12 residues. V was cut by 5 bases and J by 5 bases, with 10 bases left in between. CDR3 amino acids: CASSVGGETQYF. The CDR3 DNA sequence: TGTGCCAGCAGTGTTGGCGGGGAGACCCAGTACTTC.